The clone carrying this TCR beta chain was detected ten times or more. The antigen remains undetermined. Germline V CDR1 and CDR2: MNHEY, SVGEGT. V was cut by 6 bases and J by 2 bases, with 11 bases left in between. The CDR3 is made up of 13 amino acids. This sample was taken from a study of neurological immune-mediated disorders. cDNA synthesis was performed by 5'RACE with 10-nucleotide random UMIs. TCRdb ran MiXCR on the 5' RACE reads and lists one entry per CDR3 protein. Of roughly 41,000 distinct CDR3 sequences in the sample, about 1.8% were seen once. Notes on the study in general: HTLV-1-associated myelopathy led in TCR clonal expansion, while multiple sclerosis ranked lowest, below healthy controls.

Sample: PBMCs. The chain links TRBV6-2 or TRBV6-3 to TRBJ2-7; D possibly corresponds to TRBD2 (5 bases). This TCR was recovered from a middle-aged woman with multiple sclerosis. CDR3 DNA sequence: TGTGCCAGCAGGCCCGGGAATACCTACGAGCAGTACTTC. This encodes CASRPGNTYEQYF.